This is a list of T cell receptor beta chains from one sample in a study of shared clonotypes between healthy human individuals. Assay used: immunoSEQ multiplex PCR; TCRdb lists only in-frame clones, some missing. The sample includes about 380,000 clones, 90% to 97% of them seen just once. Sequencing used memory CD8+ T cells sorted from blood. The source of these receptors is a man aged 25 to 40 in good health. Each CDR3 is given with its conserved first and last residue. The D gene is left open where the match is weak. Rows give clone size only sometimes, using once, few, many, or a class for an expanded clone.

D,size,J,V,CDR3,DNA
TRBD2,.,TRBJ2-2,TRBV5-4,CASSPAGVGELFF,TGTGCCAGCAGCCCTGCGGGGGTCGGGGAGCTGTTTTTT
.,once,TRBJ2-7,TRBV6-1,CASKGLNYEQYF,TGTGCCAGCAAGGGACTCAACTACGAGCAGTACTTC
TRBD1,.,TRBJ2-7,TRBV6-6,CASSYASRDRVYEQYF,TGTGCCAGCAGTTACGCATCCCGGGACAGAGTCTACGAGCAGTACTTC
.,.,TRBJ2-5,TRBV10-3,CAISVRYQETQYF,TGTGCCATCAGTGTCAGGTACCAAGAGACCCAGTACTTC
.,.,TRBJ2-3,TRBV7-9,CASSGESWGDTQYF,TGTGCCAGCAGCGGTGAGTCCTGGGGAGATACGCAGTATTTT
.,once,TRBJ2-6,TRBV4-1,CASSQGRIGGGRPTGANVLTF,TGCGCCAGCAGCCAAGGAAGGATCGGGGGCGGGAGACCCACTGGGGCCAACGTCCTGACTTTC
.,.,TRBJ1-4,TRBV7-9,CASSLGYLEKLFF,TGTGCCAGCAGCCTCGGGTATCTCGAAAAACTGTTTTTT
.,.,TRBJ1-3,TRBV19,CASSDFRSGNTIYF,TGTGCCAGTAGTGACTTTCGCTCTGGAAACACCATATATTTT
TRBD2,.,TRBJ2-1,TRBV2,CASIRQTSGSSYNEQFF,TGTGCCAGCATCCGACAGACTAGCGGGAGCTCCTACAATGAGCAGTTCTTC
TRBD1,.,TRBJ1-2,TRBV19,CASSIASGGGYTF,TGTGCCAGTAGTATAGCCTCAGGGGGGGGCTACACCTTC
.,.,TRBJ2-3,TRBV29-1,CSLRLTTDTQYF,TGCAGCCTGAGACTAACCACAGATACGCAGTATTTT
.,.,TRBJ2-6,TRBV19,CASSFPYGSGANVLTF,TGTGCCAGTAGCTTTCCCTATGGCTCTGGGGCCAACGTCCTGACTTTC
.,.,TRBJ2-5,TRBV5-8,CASSLWGFEETQYF,TGTGCCAGCAGCTTGTGGGGGTTCGAGGAGACCCAGTACTTC
.,.,TRBJ2-7,TRBV20-1,CSVRGSYEQYF,TGCAGTGTTAGGGGTTCCTACGAGCAGTACTTC
.,.,TRBJ2-3,TRBV15,CATSVNPLDTQYF,TGTGCCACCTCGGTTAACCCTCTAGATACGCAGTATTTT
.,.,TRBJ2-7,TRBV6-5,CASSRTLYEQYF,TGTGCCAGCAGCCGCACCCTCTACGAGCAGTACTTC
TRBD2,once,TRBJ2-5,TRBV7-8,CASSRGSGETQYF,TGTGCCAGCAGCCGCGGGAGTGGGGAGACCCAGTACTTC
.,.,TRBJ2-2,TRBV10-3,CAITERGTGELFF,TGTGCCATCACCGAGCGCGGGACCGGGGAGCTGTTTTTT
.,.,TRBJ1-2,TRBV27,CASSFNGNYGYTF,TGTGCCAGCAGTTTTAACGGGAACTATGGCTACACCTTC